These T cell receptor beta chains were read from a single sample in a study of shared clonotypes between healthy human individuals. Measured with immunoSEQ multiplex PCR; TCRdb has only the in-frame clones, and not every one. This table has 530,000 or so clones, almost 80% appearing once. Material for sequencing was PBMCs. The receptors here all came from a woman aged 40-49 years in good health. Some clones in this sample may be carry-over from other donors' samples. The CDR3 runs from the conserved cysteine through the conserved F or W. The D gene is left open where the match is weak. Not every row has a clone size; where given, it reads once, few, many or a size class.

>TRBV7-2|TRBJ2-2|.|once
TGTGCCAGCAGCTTAGTAGACTTCAACACCGGGGAGCTGTTTTTT
CASSLVDFNTGELFF
>TRBV7-9|TRBJ2-7|TRBD1|.
TGTGCCAGCCGGGACAGGGCCTACGAGCAGTACTTC
CASRDRAYEQYF
>TRBV11-2|TRBJ2-7|.|.
TGTGCCAGCAGCTACCCGCCGGAGACCTACGAGCAGTACTTC
CASSYPPETYEQYF
>TRBV5-1|TRBJ2-5|TRBD2|.
TGCGCCAGCAGCTGGGCTAGCGGAGAAGAGACCCAGTACTTC
CASSWASGEETQYF
>TRBV6-5|TRBJ1-1|.|.
TGTGCCAGCAGTAAACCGGGACTTCTGAACACTGAAGCTTTCTTT
CASSKPGLLNTEAFF
>TRBV15|TRBJ2-7|TRBD2|.
TGTGCCACCAGCAGAGATTCTGAGGGAGGGCGGAACGAGCAGTACTTC
CATSRDSEGGRNEQYF
>TRBV11-3|TRBJ2-2|.|.
TGTGCCAGCAGCTTGCTTTCCGGGGAGCTGTTTTTT
CASSLLSGELFF
>TRBV7-6|TRBJ2-3|TRBD2|.
TGTGCCAGCAGCTTAGGGGTCACGGGAGGAGGAGATACGCAGTATTTT
CASSLGVTGGGDTQYF
>TRBV4-1|TRBJ2-2|TRBD2|many
TGCGCCAGCAGCCAAAACCTCGGGGGGGCCGGGGAGCTGTTTTTT
CASSQNLGGAGELFF
>TRBV18|TRBJ1-2|.|.
TGTGCCAGCTCACCTGACCTCTATGGCTACACCTTC
CASSPDLYGYTF
>TRBV15|TRBJ2-3|TRBD2|.
TGTGCCACCAGCAGACTAGCGGGATACACAGATACGCAGTATTTT
CATSRLAGYTDTQYF
>TRBV27|TRBJ2-2|TRBD1|.
TGTGCCAGCAGACCGGGACAGCTTACCGGGGAGCTGTTTTTT
CASRPGQLTGELFF
>TRBV7-3|TRBJ1-1|.|.
TGTGCCAGCAGCTCCCCCACTGAAGCTTTCTTT
CASSSPTEAFF
>TRBV30|TRBJ1-4|.|many
TGTGCCTGGAGTGTCCAGGAGAATGAAAAACTGTTTTTT
CAWSVQENEKLFF
>TRBV7-2|TRBJ1-1|.|.
TGTGCCAGCAGCTTCCATGGGGCGCAGACTGAAGCTTTCTTT
CASSFHGAQTEAFF
>TRBV28|TRBJ2-2|.|.
TGTGCCAGCAGTTCTCAGGGGTCAACCGGGGAGCTGTTTTTT
CASSSQGSTGELFF
>TRBV15|TRBJ2-2|TRBD2|.
TGTGCCACCAGCAGCGGACTAGCGGGCGGCACCGGGGAGCTGTTTTTT
CATSSGLAGGTGELFF
>TRBV6-6|TRBJ1-1|.|.
TGTGCCAGCAGTCCGGGACATCGGGACACTGAAGCTTTCTTT
CASSPGHRDTEAFF
>TRBV28|TRBJ2-3|TRBD1|.
TGTGCCAGCAGTCCCTCATCCCAGGGGGCAACTAGCACAGATACGCAGTATTTT
CASSPSSQGATSTDTQYF
>TRBV7-9|TRBJ2-1|TRBD2|.
TGTGCCAGCAGCCCGCGGGGAACTAGCGCAAGGAGACACAATGAGCAGTTCTTC
CASSPRGTSARRHNEQFF
>TRBV30|TRBJ1-2|.|.
TGTGCCTGGAGTGTACGGAGGGTATCGAACTATGGCTACACCTTC
CAWSVRRVSNYGYTF
>TRBV28|TRBJ2-2|TRBD1|.
TGTGCCAGCAGCCAAGGACAGGGTAAATCTGCGAACACCGGGGAGCTGTTTTTT
CASSQGQGKSANTGELFF
>TRBV9|TRBJ1-4|TRBD1|.
TGTGCCAGCAGCCCTCGGACAGGGGCGGGGGAAAAACTGTTTTTT
CASSPRTGAGEKLFF
>TRBV29-1|TRBJ2-7|.|.
TGCAGCGTTGTAGGGGCCCTCTCCTACGAGCAGTACTTC
CSVVGALSYEQYF
>TRBV19|TRBJ2-7|TRBD2|.
TGTGCCAGTAGTAGCCTAGCGGGAGGGCCGAAAGACGAGCAGTACTTC
CASSSLAGGPKDEQYF
>TRBV4-3|TRBJ2-7|TRBD2|.
TGCGCCAGCAGCCAAGGTGCTAGCGGGAGCTACGAGCAGTACTTC
CASSQGASGSYEQYF
>TRBV28|TRBJ2-7|.|.
TGTGCCAGCAGACACCCCCTGGGCTACGAGCAGTACTTC
CASRHPLGYEQYF
>TRBV6-5|TRBJ1-3|.|.
TGTGCCAGCAGATCCCCCGGAAACACCATATATTTT
CASRSPGNTIYF
>TRBV9|TRBJ1-4|.|.
TGTGCCAGCAGCGTAGGGGTACAGGGCGAAAAACTGTTTTTT
CASSVGVQGEKLFF
>TRBV5-1|TRBJ1-3|.|many
TGCGCCAGCAGCCTCGGACAAGGAAGCTCTGGAAACACCATATATTTT
CASSLGQGSSGNTIYF
>TRBV18|TRBJ1-1|.|many
TGTGCCAGCTCACCCGTTACGGGGAAAGCTTTCTTT
CASSPVTGKAFF